The clone carrying this T cell receptor beta chain was found many times. Its antigen is still unknown. From the 5' RACE reads, TCRdb called clonotypes with MiXCR, one entry per CDR3 protein. The sample has 57,000 or so distinct CDR3 sequences, 12% seen once. This CDR3 contains 14 residues. The V gene's germline CDR1 is MNHNY and CDR2 SVGAGI (reference sequence). V lost 6 bases and J lost 1; bases outside the gene matches: 4. This record comes from a study of early T cells in non-severe SARS-CoV-2 infection. Whole-study results and caveats: Sequences matched to VDJdb favored anti-spike CD8 responses, while private and CD4 specificities were missed.

The TCR sequence derives from an adult who was a healthcare worker with PCR-confirmed SARS-CoV-2 infection or an uninfected control (not recorded which). The donor label of this sample is uncertain. This chain uses TRBV6-6 with TRBJ2-5; 8 nucleotides agree with TRBD2. The source material was whole blood, sampled at baseline. For the CDR3, the DNA is TGTGCCAGCAGCTTCGGGGGGGCCCAAGAGACCCAGTACTTC. This translates into CASSFGGAQETQYF.